The clone carrying this T cell receptor beta chain is deemed medium-sized. This sample is drawn from a study of lung T cells in sarcoidosis with Löfgren's syndrome. Trimming took 2 bases from V and 6 from J; bases not matched to a gene: 4. Germline CDR1 reads MNHNY; CDR2 reads SVGAGI (reference sequence). The CDR3 covers 15 residues. TCRdb processed the reads anew with MiXCR; each CDR3 protein has one entry. The profile covers about 19,000 distinct CDR3 sequences, with less than 25% appearing a single time and 4.1% taken by the ten largest. The chain recombines TRBV6-6 with TRBJ2-1; 10 nucleotides align to TRBD2. The sequenced sample was CD4+ T cells from PBMCs. This receptor was obtained from a human donor with sarcoidosis (Löfgren's syndrome or another form), or a control subject (not recorded which). The CDR3 protein is CASSYERGGSNEQFF. The CDR3 DNA reads TGTGCCAGCAGTTACGAGCGGGGGGGAAGCAATGAGCAGTTCTTC.